Listed below are T cell receptor beta chains from one sample, sequenced in a study of OX40 agonist ivuxolimab in advanced cancers. TCRdb keeps only in-frame clones here, not all; method: immunoSEQ multiplex PCR. In the table there are 30,000 or so clones, about 80% of which are singletons. This specimen consisted of CD4+ or CD8+ T cells sorted from blood, obtained in a trial of the OX40 agonist ivuxolimab. These receptor sequences come from an adult with an advanced solid tumor such as melanoma, head and neck, liver or kidney cancer. Both conserved end residues are part of each CDR3. Each record gives: V gene, D gene, CDR3 length, J gene, clone size, CDR3 DNA, CDR3 protein. A D gene is named only where the DNA matches it firmly. The size entry is marked missing in some rows and otherwise reads once, few, many or a size class.

V gene: TRBV11-2; D gene: TRBD2; CDR3 length: 13; J gene: TRBJ2-2; clone size: .; CDR3 DNA: TGTGCCGTAGCGGGGGGGGCGGCCGGGGAGCTGTTTTTT; CDR3 protein: CAVAGGAAGELFF
V gene: TRBV19; D gene: .; CDR3 length: 14; J gene: TRBJ1-4; clone size: .; CDR3 DNA: TGTGCCAGTAAGGGGCGGGCAGTTAATGAAAAACTGTTTTTT; CDR3 protein: CASKGRAVNEKLFF
V gene: TRBV9; D gene: .; CDR3 length: 11; J gene: TRBJ2-4; clone size: .; CDR3 DNA: TGTGCCAGCAGCACAGCGGACATTCAGTACTTC; CDR3 protein: CASSTADIQYF
V gene: TRBV6-5; D gene: TRBD1; CDR3 length: 15; J gene: TRBJ2-7; clone size: .; CDR3 DNA: TGTGCCAGCAGGTCAGGGGGTACTTCGGCCTACGAGCAGTACTTC; CDR3 protein: CASRSGGTSAYEQYF
V gene: TRBV7-9; D gene: .; CDR3 length: 15; J gene: TRBJ1-4; clone size: medium-sized; CDR3 DNA: TGTGCCAGCAGCTTAGTCTGGGGAGAAGGTGAAAAACTGTTTTTT; CDR3 protein: CASSLVWGEGEKLFF
V gene: TRBV28; D gene: .; CDR3 length: 13; J gene: TRBJ2-7; clone size: .; CDR3 DNA: TGTGCCAGCACACAGAGCCCTAACTACGAGCAGTACTTC; CDR3 protein: CASTQSPNYEQYF
V gene: TRBV28; D gene: .; CDR3 length: 14; J gene: TRBJ1-5; clone size: .; CDR3 DNA: TGTGCCAGCAGCTCTGGTGGGAGCAATCAGCCCCAGCATTTT; CDR3 protein: CASSSGGSNQPQHF
V gene: TRBV2; D gene: .; CDR3 length: 14; J gene: TRBJ1-5; clone size: few; CDR3 DNA: TGTGCCAGCGGTCCAAGGCACGAAGATCAGCCCCAGCATTTT; CDR3 protein: CASGPRHEDQPQHF
V gene: TRBV6-5; D gene: .; CDR3 length: 13; J gene: TRBJ2-7; clone size: once; CDR3 DNA: TGTGCCAGCAGTCCCAGAATCTCCTACGAGCAGTACTTC; CDR3 protein: CASSPRISYEQYF
V gene: TRBV29-1; D gene: .; CDR3 length: 12; J gene: TRBJ2-7; clone size: .; CDR3 DNA: TGCAGCGTTGGTGAACGGGGCTACGAGCAGTACTTC; CDR3 protein: CSVGERGYEQYF